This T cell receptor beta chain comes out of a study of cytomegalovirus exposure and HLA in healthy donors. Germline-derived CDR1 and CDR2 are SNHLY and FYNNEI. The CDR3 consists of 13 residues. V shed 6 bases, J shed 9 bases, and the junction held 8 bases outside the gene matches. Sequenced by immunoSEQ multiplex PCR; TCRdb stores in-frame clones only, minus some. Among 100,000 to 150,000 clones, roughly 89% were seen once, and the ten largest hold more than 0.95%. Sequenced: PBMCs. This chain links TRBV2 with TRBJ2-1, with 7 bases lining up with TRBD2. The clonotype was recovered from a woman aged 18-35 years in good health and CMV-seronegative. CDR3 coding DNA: TGTGCCAGCAGCCCTGGGGGGGATGGTGAGCAGTTCTTC. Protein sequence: CASSPGGDGEQFF.